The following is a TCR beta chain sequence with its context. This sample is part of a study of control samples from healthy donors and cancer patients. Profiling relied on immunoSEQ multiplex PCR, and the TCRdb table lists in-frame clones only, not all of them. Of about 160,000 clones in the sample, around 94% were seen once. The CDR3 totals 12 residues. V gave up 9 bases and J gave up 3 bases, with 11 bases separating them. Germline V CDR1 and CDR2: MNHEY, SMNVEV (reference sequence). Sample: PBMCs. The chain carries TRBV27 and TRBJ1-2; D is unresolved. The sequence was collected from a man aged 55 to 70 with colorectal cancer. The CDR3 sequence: CASSGLYYGYTF. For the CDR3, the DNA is TGTGCCAGTTCCGGGCTTTACTATGGCTACACCTTC.